The rows below give T cell receptor beta chains drawn from one sample of a study of shared clonotypes between healthy human individuals. Method: immunoSEQ multiplex PCR; TCRdb's copy keeps in-frame clones and lacks some. Among more than 1,200,000 clones listed, less than 99% were seen once. The source material was naive CD4+ T cells sorted from blood. The origin of the receptors is a man aged 30 to 45 in good health. Each CDR3 is given with its conserved first and last residue. Each record gives: D gene, J gene, clone size, V gene, CDR3 length, CDR3 protein, CDR3 DNA. The D gene is left open where the match is weak. Clone size is shown for a subset of rows, as once, few, many or a class of expanded clone.

D gene: .; J gene: TRBJ1-1; clone size: .; V gene: TRBV5-1; CDR3 length: 12; CDR3 protein: CASLGVNTEAFF; CDR3 DNA: TGCGCCAGCCTGGGGGTTAACACTGAAGCTTTCTTT
D gene: TRBD2; J gene: TRBJ2-5; clone size: .; V gene: TRBV5-1; CDR3 length: 15; CDR3 protein: CASSLGRAGGETQYF; CDR3 DNA: TGCGCCAGCAGCTTGGGGCGAGCGGGAGGCGAGACCCAGTACTTC
D gene: .; J gene: TRBJ1-5; clone size: .; V gene: TRBV18; CDR3 length: 15; CDR3 protein: CASSQRGQSNQPQHF; CDR3 DNA: TGTGCCAGCTCCCAACGAGGACAGAGCAATCAGCCCCAGCATTTT
D gene: .; J gene: TRBJ2-3; clone size: .; V gene: TRBV2; CDR3 length: 15; CDR3 protein: CASSFVRFSTDTQYF; CDR3 DNA: TGTGCCAGCAGTTTTGTACGTTTTAGCACAGATACGCAGTATTTT
D gene: .; J gene: TRBJ2-3; clone size: once; V gene: TRBV19; CDR3 length: 14; CDR3 protein: CASSMYSLGDTQYF; CDR3 DNA: TGTGCCAGTAGTATGTATAGTCTTGGAGATACGCAGTATTTT
D gene: .; J gene: TRBJ1-2; clone size: .; V gene: TRBV2; CDR3 length: 14; CDR3 protein: CASIKPQESYGYTF; CDR3 DNA: TGTGCCAGCATCAAGCCCCAGGAGTCCTATGGCTACACCTTC
D gene: TRBD2; J gene: TRBJ2-1; clone size: .; V gene: TRBV18; CDR3 length: 16; CDR3 protein: CASSLGLAGSYNEQFF; CDR3 DNA: TGTGCCAGCTCACTTGGACTAGCGGGTAGTTACAATGAGCAGTTCTTC
D gene: .; J gene: TRBJ2-4; clone size: .; V gene: TRBV5-8; CDR3 length: 13; CDR3 protein: CASSSVGRDIQYF; CDR3 DNA: TGTGCCAGCAGCTCTGTAGGGAGAGACATTCAGTACTTC
D gene: .; J gene: TRBJ2-1; clone size: .; V gene: TRBV6-1; CDR3 length: 13; CDR3 protein: CASSPTGIGEQFF; CDR3 DNA: TGTGCCAGCAGCCCCACAGGGATAGGTGAGCAGTTCTTC
D gene: .; J gene: TRBJ1-1; clone size: once; V gene: TRBV6-5; CDR3 length: 15; CDR3 protein: CASSRLSGVNTEAFF; CDR3 DNA: TGTGCCAGCAGTAGACTCTCAGGGGTAAACACTGAAGCTTTCTTT
D gene: .; J gene: TRBJ1-5; clone size: .; V gene: TRBV7-2; CDR3 length: 16; CDR3 protein: CASSLVGSGKNQPQHF; CDR3 DNA: TGTGCCAGCAGCTTAGTCGGGAGCGGAAAGAATCAGCCCCAGCATTTT
D gene: TRBD2; J gene: TRBJ2-7; clone size: .; V gene: TRBV4-3; CDR3 length: 18; CDR3 protein: CASSQAATTSGDSYEQYF; CDR3 DNA: TGCGCCAGCAGCCAAGCCGCCACGACGAGCGGGGATTCCTACGAGCAGTACTTC
D gene: .; J gene: TRBJ2-7; clone size: .; V gene: TRBV27; CDR3 length: 14; CDR3 protein: CASSFGDKTYEQYF; CDR3 DNA: TGTGCCAGCAGTTTCGGGGACAAAACCTACGAGCAGTACTTC
D gene: .; J gene: TRBJ2-7; clone size: .; V gene: TRBV7-9; CDR3 length: 16; CDR3 protein: CASSLAGGRGPYEQYF; CDR3 DNA: TGTGCCAGCAGCTTAGCGGGGGGGCGCGGCCCCTACGAGCAGTACTTC
D gene: TRBD2; J gene: TRBJ2-7; clone size: few; V gene: TRBV5-6; CDR3 length: 18; CDR3 protein: CASSLRVAGGRASYEQYF; CDR3 DNA: TGTGCCAGCAGCTTGCGTGTAGCGGGAGGCCGAGCGTCATACGAGCAGTACTTC
D gene: .; J gene: TRBJ2-7; clone size: .; V gene: TRBV7-6; CDR3 length: 15; CDR3 protein: CASSLGSKISYEQYF; CDR3 DNA: TGTGCCAGCAGCTTAGGTAGTAAAATCTCCTACGAGCAGTACTTC
D gene: TRBD1; J gene: TRBJ1-2; clone size: .; V gene: TRBV27; CDR3 length: 12; CDR3 protein: CASSPNRGGYTF; CDR3 DNA: TGTGCCAGCAGTCCGAACAGGGGCGGCTACACCTTC
D gene: .; J gene: TRBJ1-1; clone size: .; V gene: TRBV9; CDR3 length: 15; CDR3 protein: CASSVSSLGGTEAFF; CDR3 DNA: TGTGCCAGCAGCGTAAGTTCTCTCGGGGGTACTGAAGCTTTCTTT
D gene: TRBD2; J gene: TRBJ2-1; clone size: .; V gene: TRBV11-2; CDR3 length: 19; CDR3 protein: CASSSPGLAGGLPYNEQFF; CDR3 DNA: TGTGCCAGCAGCTCTCCGGGACTAGCGGGAGGACTTCCCTACAATGAGCAGTTCTTC
D gene: TRBD2; J gene: TRBJ2-5; clone size: .; V gene: TRBV11-3; CDR3 length: 14; CDR3 protein: CASSNSGRRETQYF; CDR3 DNA: TGTGCCAGCAGCAATAGCGGGAGAAGGGAGACCCAGTACTTC
D gene: TRBD2; J gene: TRBJ2-5; clone size: .; V gene: TRBV5-8; CDR3 length: 16; CDR3 protein: CASRHRGGPGQETQYF; CDR3 DNA: TGTGCCAGCAGACATCGGGGGGGGCCGGGGCAAGAGACCCAGTACTTC
D gene: .; J gene: TRBJ2-2; clone size: .; V gene: TRBV6-5; CDR3 length: 15; CDR3 protein: CASGLLGLGTGELFF; CDR3 DNA: TGTGCCAGCGGACTACTAGGCCTCGGCACCGGGGAGCTGTTTTTT
D gene: .; J gene: TRBJ2-7; clone size: .; V gene: TRBV7-8; CDR3 length: 18; CDR3 protein: CASSFAVWNVAAAYEQYF; CDR3 DNA: TGTGCCAGCAGCTTTGCTGTCTGGAACGTGGCAGCCGCCTACGAGCAGTACTTC
D gene: TRBD1; J gene: TRBJ2-5; clone size: .; V gene: TRBV11-2; CDR3 length: 14; CDR3 protein: CASSLGQGQETQYF; CDR3 DNA: TGTGCCAGCAGCTTGGGACAGGGCCAAGAGACCCAGTACTTC
D gene: .; J gene: TRBJ2-1; clone size: .; V gene: TRBV9; CDR3 length: 14; CDR3 protein: CASSVAGAYNEQFF; CDR3 DNA: TGTGCCAGCAGCGTAGCGGGGGCCTACAATGAGCAGTTCTTC
D gene: TRBD1; J gene: TRBJ2-1; clone size: once; V gene: TRBV5-1; CDR3 length: 16; CDR3 protein: CASSLVRGRRYNEQFF; CDR3 DNA: TGCGCCAGCAGCTTGGTAAGGGGGCGTCGATACAATGAGCAGTTCTTC
D gene: .; J gene: TRBJ1-2; clone size: .; V gene: TRBV7-2; CDR3 length: 14; CDR3 protein: CASSLAQGIYGYTF; CDR3 DNA: TGTGCCAGCAGCTTAGCGCAGGGGATCTATGGCTACACCTTC
D gene: .; J gene: TRBJ1-2; clone size: .; V gene: TRBV7-9; CDR3 length: 14; CDR3 protein: CASSLVSAGNGYTF; CDR3 DNA: TGTGCCAGCAGCTTAGTGTCTGCCGGGAATGGCTACACCTTC
D gene: .; J gene: TRBJ2-2; clone size: .; V gene: TRBV7-6; CDR3 length: 14; CDR3 protein: CASRELGRSGELFF; CDR3 DNA: TGTGCCAGCAGAGAGTTAGGGAGGTCCGGGGAGCTGTTTTTT
D gene: .; J gene: TRBJ2-5; clone size: once; V gene: TRBV11-2; CDR3 length: 15; CDR3 protein: CASSPRLGGSETQYF; CDR3 DNA: TGTGCCAGCAGCCCACGACTAGGGGGTTCGGAGACCCAGTACTTC
D gene: .; J gene: TRBJ1-1; clone size: .; V gene: TRBV25-1; CDR3 length: 13; CDR3 protein: CASSEFVGAEAFF; CDR3 DNA: TGTGCCAGCAGTGAATTTGTTGGGGCTGAAGCTTTCTTT
D gene: TRBD1; J gene: TRBJ2-7; clone size: .; V gene: TRBV10-3; CDR3 length: 14; CDR3 protein: CAISESGTGAEQYF; CDR3 DNA: TGTGCCATCAGTGAGTCGGGGACAGGGGCCGAGCAGTACTTC
D gene: .; J gene: TRBJ2-6; clone size: .; V gene: TRBV28; CDR3 length: 15; CDR3 protein: CASRRLLFGANVLTF; CDR3 DNA: TGTGCCAGCAGACGACTCTTATTCGGGGCCAACGTCCTGACTTTC
D gene: .; J gene: TRBJ2-2; clone size: .; V gene: TRBV5-1; CDR3 length: 14; CDR3 protein: CASSLVGASGELFF; CDR3 DNA: TGCGCCAGCAGCTTGGTAGGGGCATCCGGGGAGCTGTTTTTT
D gene: .; J gene: TRBJ2-3; clone size: .; V gene: TRBV7-9; CDR3 length: 13; CDR3 protein: CASSSSTTDTQYF; CDR3 DNA: TGTGCCAGCAGCTCAAGTACCACAGATACGCAGTATTTT
D gene: TRBD2; J gene: TRBJ2-1; clone size: .; V gene: TRBV5-6; CDR3 length: 15; CDR3 protein: CASSLRVLAGGPQFF; CDR3 DNA: TGTGCCAGCAGCCTGCGGGTTCTAGCGGGAGGGCCTCAGTTCTTC
D gene: .; J gene: TRBJ1-1; clone size: .; V gene: TRBV2; CDR3 length: 12; CDR3 protein: CASSEVRTEAFF; CDR3 DNA: TGTGCCAGCAGTGAAGTTCGCACTGAAGCTTTCTTT
D gene: TRBD1; J gene: TRBJ1-1; clone size: .; V gene: TRBV5-4; CDR3 length: 17; CDR3 protein: CASSPPGDRGRRTEAFF; CDR3 DNA: TGTGCCAGCAGCCCCCCAGGGGACAGGGGGCGGAGGACTGAAGCTTTCTTT
D gene: .; J gene: TRBJ1-4; clone size: .; V gene: TRBV7-2; CDR3 length: 12; CDR3 protein: CASSGDGVELFF; CDR3 DNA: TGTGCCAGCAGCGGGGACGGCGTTGAACTGTTTTTT
D gene: .; J gene: TRBJ1-2; clone size: .; V gene: TRBV9; CDR3 length: 13; CDR3 protein: CASSVGGMNGYTF; CDR3 DNA: TGTGCCAGCAGCGTAGGAGGAATGAATGGCTACACCTTC
D gene: .; J gene: TRBJ1-1; clone size: .; V gene: TRBV4-3; CDR3 length: 14; CDR3 protein: CASSQVPPATEAFF; CDR3 DNA: TGCGCCAGCAGCCAAGTCCCTCCTGCCACTGAAGCTTTCTTT
D gene: .; J gene: TRBJ1-1; clone size: .; V gene: TRBV25-1; CDR3 length: 10; CDR3 protein: CASSWTEAFF; CDR3 DNA: TGTGCCAGCTCTTGGACTGAAGCTTTCTTT
D gene: .; J gene: TRBJ1-3; clone size: .; V gene: TRBV5-1; CDR3 length: 15; CDR3 protein: CASSLDGNSGNTIYF; CDR3 DNA: TGCGCCAGCAGCTTGGATGGGAACTCTGGAAACACCATATATTTT
D gene: .; J gene: TRBJ2-5; clone size: .; V gene: TRBV19; CDR3 length: 13; CDR3 protein: CASTSGRTETQYF; CDR3 DNA: TGTGCCAGTACCTCGGGCCGGACGGAGACCCAGTACTTC
D gene: .; J gene: TRBJ2-3; clone size: .; V gene: TRBV19; CDR3 length: 15; CDR3 protein: CASSNRGLSTDTQYF; CDR3 DNA: TGTGCCAGTAGTAATCGGGGGCTTAGCACAGATACGCAGTATTTT
D gene: .; J gene: TRBJ2-5; clone size: .; V gene: TRBV29-1; CDR3 length: 14; CDR3 protein: CSVEYGNGQETQYF; CDR3 DNA: TGCAGCGTTGAATACGGGAACGGACAAGAGACCCAGTACTTC
D gene: TRBD2; J gene: TRBJ2-1; clone size: once; V gene: TRBV9; CDR3 length: 14; CDR3 protein: CASSLAGGYNEQFF; CDR3 DNA: TGTGCCAGCAGCCTAGCGGGAGGATACAATGAGCAGTTCTTC
D gene: TRBD1; J gene: TRBJ1-5; clone size: .; V gene: TRBV19; CDR3 length: 15; CDR3 protein: CASSTTGGAYQPQHF; CDR3 DNA: TGTGCCAGTAGTACTACAGGGGGCGCGTATCAGCCCCAGCATTTT
D gene: .; J gene: TRBJ2-7; clone size: .; V gene: TRBV5-4; CDR3 length: 14; CDR3 protein: CASSPGGISYEQYF; CDR3 DNA: TGTGCCAGCAGCCCGGGGGGCATCTCCTACGAGCAGTACTTC
D gene: .; J gene: TRBJ2-7; clone size: .; V gene: TRBV5-1; CDR3 length: 15; CDR3 protein: CASSLEAAPTREQYF; CDR3 DNA: TGCGCCAGCAGCTTGGAAGCCGCCCCTACTCGGGAGCAGTACTTC
D gene: .; J gene: TRBJ1-5; clone size: .; V gene: TRBV11-2; CDR3 length: 14; CDR3 protein: CASSFGISEQPQHF; CDR3 DNA: TGTGCCAGCAGCTTTGGCATCTCGGAGCAGCCCCAGCATTTT
D gene: .; J gene: TRBJ1-5; clone size: .; V gene: TRBV6-5; CDR3 length: 13; CDR3 protein: CASSRGNNQPQHF; CDR3 DNA: TGTGCCAGCAGCCGGGGTAACAATCAGCCCCAGCATTTT
D gene: .; J gene: TRBJ2-5; clone size: .; V gene: TRBV5-1; CDR3 length: 16; CDR3 protein: CASSSNTVGGAETQYF; CDR3 DNA: TGCGCCAGCAGTTCCAATACAGTAGGGGGTGCAGAGACCCAGTACTTC
D gene: TRBD1; J gene: TRBJ2-7; clone size: .; V gene: TRBV5-1; CDR3 length: 13; CDR3 protein: CASSQGQVYEQYF; CDR3 DNA: TGCGCCAGCAGCCAAGGACAGGTCTACGAGCAGTACTTC